Each of the 5 T cell receptor beta chains below was sequenced from the same sample in a study of blood T cell repertoires in COVID-19 (dated by TCRdb to the early 2020s). Libraries were made using the immunoSEQ multiplex PCR assay. This is the immuneACCESS table as TCRdb keeps it, with only in-frame sequences that have V and J called. A part of the clones is gone; compared with another copy, unresolved V genes explain less than half, and the rest is unexplained. This sample lists some 130,000 clones; around 81% were detected once. More than 7.5% of the sample is in the top ten clones. Sample: peripheral blood. The receptors were gathered from an older woman with active or convalescent COVID-19.

The rearrangement joins TRBV28 to TRBJ2-7; 8 nucleotides match TRBD1. J lost 2 bases, V lost 3 bases, and 6 bases had no gene match. This CDR3 is built from 15 residues. In germline, CDR1 is MDHEN, CDR2 SYDVKM. CDR3 DNA: TGTGCCAGCAGTTTTGGGGGGACAGGCGCCTACGAGCAGTACTTC. Translation: CASSFGGTGAYEQYF.

The V call is TRBV19, the J call TRBJ2-1, with a weak D call TRBD1 (5 bases). Germline values: CDR1 LNHDA, CDR2 SQIVND (reference sequence). The CDR3 contains 15 residues. V was pared by 6 bases and J by 4 bases, with 16 bases between. The CDR3 DNA reads as TGTGCCAGTAGGGGGTGGGCAGGGCAGTACAATGAGCAGTTCTTC. Amino acid sequence: CASRGWAGQYNEQFF. Supplemented by reference TRBV19 and TRBJ2-1, the full variable domain reads DGGITQSPKYLFRKEGQNVTLSCEQNLNHDAMYWYRQDPGQGLRLIYYSQIVNDFQKGDIAEGYSVSREKKESFPLTVTSAQKNPTAFYLCASRGWAGQYNEQFFGPGTRLTVL.

The rearrangement joins TRBV7-6 to TRBJ2-2; TRBD2 agrees at 12 bases. J lost 6 bases, V lost 5 bases, and 7 bases had no gene match. The CDR3 runs 16 residues. The germline V gene has CDR1 SGHVS and CDR2 FNYEAQ. The CDR3 DNA follows: TGTGCCAGCAGCATCCAGACTAGCGGGGGTTCCGGGGAGCTGTTTTTT. It yields the protein CASSIQTSGGSGELFF.

The chain employs TRBV2 and TRBJ2-1, with 10 nucleotides matching TRBD2. CDR3 length: 15 residues. Germline CDR1 and CDR2: SNHLY and FYNNEI. The ends lost 3 bases at V and 5 bases at J; junction bases unmatched: 4. CDR3 sequence reads: CASSEASGGNNEQFF. In DNA form, the CDR3 reads TGTGCCAGCAGTGAGGCTAGCGGGGGCAACAATGAGCAGTTCTTC.

The chain has TRBV25-1 and TRBJ1-1, with D perhaps TRBD1 (6 bases). V was pared by 1 base and J by 6 bases, with 15 bases between. The V gene's germline CDR1 is MGHDK and CDR2 SYGVNS. The CDR3 length is 15 residues. In DNA form, the CDR3 reads TGTGCCAGCAGTGAATGGGGGGGGCTAACATCTGAAGCTTTCTTT. Its protein is CASSEWGGLTSEAFF.